This TCR beta chain was identified during a study of identifying expanded T cells in peripheral blood. Per the germline V gene, CDR1 is SQVTM and CDR2 is ANQGSEA. The trim removed 3 bases at V and 6 bases at J, leaving 4 bases unmatched. The CDR3 has 14 residues. This clone has a single count. Sequencing was performed with immunoSEQ multiplex PCR; in TCRdb, only in-frame clones are kept and a portion is missing. This table has 85,000 to 95,000 clones, more than 70% appearing once. Sample: blood. The chain is built from TRBV29-1 and TRBJ2-7, with TRBD2 identical over 14 bases. This clonotype originated in a person aged 18-69 years in good health. The DNA of the CDR3 is TGCAGCGTTGAGACTAGCGGGGGGGCCATCGAGCAGTACTTC. Translating gives CSVETSGGAIEQYF.